These 32 T cell receptor beta chains came from one sample sequenced in a study of T cells in Graves' hyperthyroidism and ophthalmopathy. TCR beta CDR3 region amplification was performed from RNA transcripts. RT-PCR in the first round (using the HTBI primer set) targeted the TCR CDR3. TCRdb ran MiXCR on the multiplex PCR reads and lists one entry per CDR3 protein. The table lists about 520,000 distinct CDR3 sequences, roughly 25% of them singletons. Material: blood. These receptors were obtained from a woman aged 25 to 39 with Graves' ophthalmopathy.

This clonotype was counted at least ten times. The CDR3, as DNA: TGTGCCAGCGCCAGGGACGGCAATCAGCCCCAGCATTTT. Translation: CASARDGNQPQHF. The chain uses TRBV6-4 and TRBJ1-5; perhaps TRBD1 as D (5 bases). The CDR3 spans 13 residues. The germline gives CDR1 MRHNA, CDR2 SNTAGT. V lost 8 bases to trimming and J lost 2 bases, with 10 bases between them.

At least ten counts were recorded for this clonotype. V and J are TRBV6-5 and TRBJ1-5; a weak D match, TRBD1 (6 bases). V was pared by 2 bases and J by 0 bases, with 11 bases between. The CDR3 contains 16 residues. The germline gives CDR1 MNHEY, CDR2 SVGAGI. CDR3 residues: CASSYGGRGSNQPQHF. CDR3 coding DNA: TGTGCCAGCAGTTACGGTGGCAGGGGTAGCAATCAGCCCCAGCATTTT.

This clonotype was counted a single time. This sequence joins TRBV7-9 and TRBJ1-1; D gene uncertain. Trimming shortened V by 1 base and J by 6 bases, and 9 bases separated the two germline ends. Germline V gene lookup returns CDR1 SEHNR and CDR2 FQNEAQ (reference sequence). CDR3 size: 13 residues. As DNA, the CDR3 is TGTGCCAGCAGCTTAGATCAAATAGCTGAAGCTTTCTTT. Protein product: CASSLDQIAEAFF.

This clonotype was found many times. The rearrangement joins TRBV11-1 to TRBJ1-1; D perhaps matches TRBD1 (6 bases). CDR3 length: 14 residues. Germline CDR1 and CDR2: SGHAT and FQDESV (reference sequence). V was clipped by 0 bases and J by 5 bases, with 10 bases between them. The CDR3: CASSLAQGSTEAFF. As DNA, the CDR3 is TGTGCCAGCAGCTTAGCGCAGGGGAGTACTGAAGCTTTCTTT.

This clonotype was picked up a small number of times. The chain couples TRBV11-2 to TRBJ2-7, with D maybe TRBD1 (5 bases). Looked up from germline, CDR1 is SGHAT and CDR2 is FQNNGV. V was cut by 0 bases and J by 4 bases, with 16 bases left in between. CDR3 length: 16 residues. CDR3 residues: CASSLELGRPLYEQYF. In DNA, the CDR3 is TGTGCCAGCAGCTTAGAACTGGGGCGCCCTTTATACGAGCAGTACTTC.

This clonotype was picked up many times. The chain carries TRBV6-1 and TRBJ2-5; no definite D call. Trimming shortened V by 6 bases and J by 0 bases, and 11 bases separated the two germline ends. CDR3 length equals 14 residues. Germline V gene data show CDR1 as MNHNS and CDR2 as SASEGT. This CDR3 is CASSRTEYQETQYF. CDR3 nucleotide sequence: TGTGCCAGCAGCAGGACGGAATACCAAGAGACCCAGTACTTC.

This clonotype has only a few counts. A much larger clone differs from this one at a single base, so this may be a read error. The genes are TRBV6-2 or TRBV6-3 and TRBJ2-7; 7 bases fit TRBD2. The CDR3 spans 14 residues. Germline CDR1 MNHEY, CDR2 SVGEGT. CDR3 bases: TGTGCCAGCGGGCTCCTAGCGGATTCCTACGAGCAGTGCTTC. Amino acid sequence: CASGLLADSYEQCF.

This clonotype was detected many times. The chain employs TRBV20-1 and TRBJ2-5, with D hard to call. The CDR3 has 15 amino acids. Germline V lookup: CDR1 DFQATT, CDR2 SNEGSKA (reference sequence). Trimming pared 2 bases from V and 5 bases from J, leaving 18 bases between. CDR3 in DNA: TGCAGTGCTAGACCCCCGGAAGGGCCATGGGAGACCCAGTACTTC. Protein product: CSARPPEGPWETQYF.

This clonotype appeared a few times. This chain joins TRBV6-1 and TRBJ2-5, with TRBD2 matching 7 bases. The junction had 5 bases not matched to a gene; V was cut back by 6 bases and J by 1 base. CDR1 is MNHNS, CDR2 SASEGT, per germline. The CDR3 spans 14 residues. The CDR3 DNA is TGTGCCAGCAGCGCACTAGCGTTCCAAGAGACCCAGTACTTC. The encoded protein is CASSALAFQETQYF.

This clonotype was detected ten times or more. The rearrangement joins TRBV6-2 or TRBV6-3 to TRBJ1-1, with D perhaps matching TRBD1 (5 bases). Looked up from germline, CDR1 is MNHEY and CDR2 is SVGEGT. This CDR3 has 16 residues. The V end was cut by 1 base, the J end by 2 bases, with 14 bases between. The CDR3 DNA reads as TGTGCCAGCAGTTACTTCAGGGTAAGGTTTAACACTGAAGCTTTCTTT. Amino acid sequence: CASSYFRVRFNTEAFF.

This clonotype was recorded at least ten times. The V call is TRBV6-1, the J call TRBJ2-2; D is unresolved. Trimming removed 3 bases from V and 3 bases from J, with 2 bases in between. CDR1 is MNHNS and CDR2 is SASEGT in the germline V gene. This CDR3 region has 12 residues. CDR3 DNA: TGTGCCAGCAGTGAGTACACCGGGGAGCTGTTTTTT. Encoded protein: CASSEYTGELFF.

This clonotype was seen only once. J is TRBJ2-5 and V is TRBV11-2; D call uncertain. Germline V gives CDR1 SGHAT, CDR2 FQNNGV. The CDR3 contains 13 residues. The ends were cut back, 0 bases at V and 5 bases at J, with 7 bases in the middle. Here the CDR3 reads CASSLDRRETQYF. CDR3 bases: TGTGCCAGCAGCTTAGATAGGCGGGAGACCCAGTACTTC.

This clonotype was counted ten times or more. A much larger clone lies a single base off, so this may be a read error. The chain links TRBV12-3 or TRBV12-4 to TRBJ2-5, with 11 bases aligning to TRBD2. This CDR3 has 13 residues. The V gene end was trimmed by 7 bases and the J gene end by 5 bases; junction bases not matched to a gene: 3. CDR3 amino acids: CASNIAGGETQYF. The DNA for the CDR3 is TGTGCCAGCAACATAGCGGGGGGGGAGACCCAGTACTTC.

V is TRBV4-1 and J is TRBJ1-2; D remains ambiguous. Germline V gene data show CDR1 as MGHRA and CDR2 as YSYEKL. The V and J ends lost 3 bases and 3 bases respectively, with 17 bases between them. The CDR3 contains 16 residues. CDR3 protein: CASSQSRGSPYYGYTF. The CDR3 nucleotides are TGCGCCAGCAGCCAGAGTCGTGGCAGCCCGTACTATGGCTACACCTTC.

Notes on this clonotype: One junction end disagrees with the germline gene, perhaps due to a read error. This chain joins TRBV6-5 and TRBJ2-7, with 7 nucleotides matching TRBD1. CDR1 MNHEY and CDR2 SVGAGI come from the germline V gene. The CDR3 spans 14 residues. Here the CDR3 reads CASSSPGTAYEQHF. The CDR3 DNA reads as TGTGCCAGCAGTTCCCCCGGGACAGCCTACGAGCAGCACTTC.

Many counts were recorded for this clonotype. The gene calls are TRBV6-2 or TRBV6-3 and TRBJ2-5, with D hard to call. CDR1 is MNHEY and CDR2 is SVGEGT in the germline V gene. There are 11 residues in the CDR3. The V and J ends lost 8 bases and 9 bases respectively, with 13 bases between them. CDR3 nucleotides: TGTGCCAGCGGAGTGCCAGGCCCCCAGTACTTC. Amino acid sequence: CASGVPGPQYF.

This clonotype has ten or more counts. The J gene is TRBJ2-5, the V gene TRBV20-1, with 7 bases fitting TRBD1. The CDR3 totals 15 residues. From germline, CDR1 is DFQATT and CDR2 SNEGSKA (reference sequence). Unmatched junction bases numbered 11, after V lost 6 bases and J lost 1 base. The CDR3 DNA reads TGCAGTGCGTGGTCTCCCGACAGGGTCCAAGAGACCCAGTACTTC. As protein: CSAWSPDRVQETQYF.

This clonotype turned up a few times. The CDR3 reads CASSQEWGLTDTQYF. DNA for the CDR3: TGTGCCAGCAGCCAAGAATGGGGGCTCACAGATACGCAGTATTTT. This sequence joins TRBV14 and TRBJ2-3; a weak D match, TRBD1 (6 bases). There are 15 residues in the CDR3. Germline lookup yields CDR1 SGHDN and CDR2 FVKESK. Deletions cut 0 bases from V and 2 bases from J, with 9 bases between.

Comment on this clonotype: This sequence may be a read error, since a much larger clone differs from it by one base. No conserved phenylalanine or tryptophan ends this CDR3, so it is likely a read error. V usage is TRBV7-2 and J usage is TRBJ1-2, with D hard to call. V was trimmed by 5 bases and J by 0 bases, leaving 10 bases between them. This CDR3 spans 14 amino acids. Per germline, CDR1 SGHTA and CDR2 FQGNSA. The DNA for the CDR3 is TGTGCCAGCAGCGGCAGAGTTTCTAACTATGGCTACACCTTG. Amino acids: CASSGRVSNYGYTL.

There are many counts of this clonotype. This rearrangement joins TRBV4-2 to TRBJ1-5; D is unclear. Germline values: CDR1 LGHNA, CDR2 YNFKEQ. The length of the CDR3 is 13 residues. V lost 0 bases to trimming and J lost 4 bases, with 4 bases between them. The CDR3: CASSQEINQPQHF. The DNA of the CDR3 is TGTGCCAGCAGCCAAGAGATTAATCAGCCCCAGCATTTT.

V gene TRBV2 combines with J gene TRBJ1-5; TRBD1 is a possible D gene (6 bases). Trimming left V 1 base short and J 9 bases short, with 16 bases between. CDR3 length equals 15 residues. Germline V gives CDR1 SNHLY, CDR2 FYNNEI. Here the CDR3 reads CASSEGSGVEGPQHF. In nucleotides, the CDR3 is TGTGCCAGCAGTGAAGGGTCAGGGGTTGAGGGGCCCCAGCATTTT.

This clonotype was observed a handful of times. This chain connects TRBV12-3 or TRBV12-4 to TRBJ1-2; the D gene is possibly TRBD1 (6 bases). The ends were cut back, 5 bases at V and 2 bases at J, with 24 bases in the middle. This CDR3 spans 18 amino acids. This CDR3 is CASSPIGIHRVSNYGYTF. For the CDR3, the DNA is TGTGCCAGCAGTCCGATCGGGATTCACAGGGTGTCCAACTATGGCTACACCTTC.

Ten or more counts support this clonotype. The chain couples TRBV2 to TRBJ1-1; tentative D call: TRBD1 (5 bases). The V end lost 3 bases, the J end lost 0 bases, and 14 bases lay between the germline ends. The CDR3 is made up of 16 amino acids. Germline CDR1 reads SNHLY; CDR2 reads FYNNEI. CDR3 sequence: CASSEWEGYLNTEAFF. The CDR3 DNA reads TGTGCCAGCAGTGAGTGGGAGGGGTACCTGAACACTGAAGCTTTCTTT.

At least ten counts were recorded for this clonotype. The gene calls are TRBV6-5 and TRBJ2-2; D unresolved. Trimming took off 0 bases at V and 7 bases at J, with 9 bases between the two ends. Germline-derived CDR1 and CDR2 are MNHEY and SVGAGI. CDR3 length: 14 residues. Here the CDR3 DNA reads TGTGCCAGCAGTTACTCCGGAGAATACGGGGAGCTGTTTTTT. This codes for CASSYSGEYGELFF.

The rearrangement joins TRBV6-5 to TRBJ1-2, with 7 positions matching TRBD1. Trimming took 4 bases from V and 5 from J; bases not matched to a gene: 16. This CDR3 has 17 residues. Per germline, CDR1 MNHEY and CDR2 SVGAGI. The CDR3 DNA reads as TGTGCCAGCAGTTCCCTTGGGACAGCCGGTGACACATATGGCTACACCTTC. It specifies CASSSLGTAGDTYGYTF.

This clonotype came up a few times. The chain employs TRBV29-1 and TRBJ2-7; D gene unclear. V was shortened by 4 bases and J by 0 bases, with 10 bases between the two germline ends. The CDR3 runs 13 residues. In germline, CDR1 is SQVTM, CDR2 ANQGSEA. The CDR3 DNA reads TGCAGCGTTGCGGCGGCCGACTCCTACGAGCAGTACTTC. This encodes CSVAAADSYEQYF.

This clonotype was observed at least ten times. The chain couples TRBV6-2 or TRBV6-3 to TRBJ1-2; D gene ambiguous. Germline CDR1 is MNHEY and CDR2 is SVGEGT. The CDR3 has 13 residues. CDR3 sequence reads: CGVTNAVNYGYTF. DNA of the CDR3: TGTGGCGTGACCAACGCAGTTAACTATGGCTACACCTTC.

This clonotype was counted many times. V gene TRBV24-1 combines with J gene TRBJ1-1; 7 bases match TRBD1. CDR3 length: 13 amino acids. With 3 bases clipped from V and 9 bases from J, the junction kept 6 bases outside the gene matches. Germline lookup yields CDR1 KGHDR and CDR2 SFDVKD. For the CDR3, the DNA is TGTGCCACCAGTGATCTCCCGACAGGGAAAGCTTTCTTT. The encoded protein is CATSDLPTGKAFF.

The chain joins TRBV30 to TRBJ2-2; no clear D. The CDR3 extends over 14 amino acids. CDR1 is GTSNPN and CDR2 is SVGIG in the germline V gene (reference sequence). V dropped 1 base and J dropped 5 bases, with 11 bases sitting between them. The CDR3 DNA sequence: TGTGCCTGGAGTGGTATAAGTGGGACCGGGGAGCTGTTTTTT. It specifies CAWSGISGTGELFF.

J is TRBJ2-4 and V is TRBV6-5, with D perhaps matching TRBD2 (5 bases). CDR1 and CDR2 from the germline V gene are MNHEY and SVGAGI. Trimming cost V 4 bases and J 1 base, with 8 bases left between them. The CDR3 loop spans 14 amino acids. Here the CDR3 reads CASSFGIAKNIQYF. The CDR3 nucleotides are TGTGCCAGCAGTTTCGGGATCGCCAAAAACATTCAGTACTTC.

This chain links TRBV25-1 with TRBJ1-6; D gene uncertain. In germline, CDR1 is MGHDK, CDR2 SYGVNS. The CDR3 contains 12 residues. The V end lost 1 base, the J end lost 10 bases, and 5 bases lay between the germline ends. CDR3 in amino acids: CASSESWSPLHF. The CDR3 DNA is TGTGCCAGCAGTGAATCTTGGTCACCCCTCCACTTT.

This clonotype was observed once. This rearrangement joins TRBV6-5 to TRBJ2-7, with D possibly matching TRBD1 (6 bases). This CDR3 has 14 residues. The germline CDR1 and CDR2 sequences are MNHEY and SVGAGI. V shed 2 bases and J shed 6 bases, with 14 bases lying between them. CDR3 amino acids: CASSYASLQGEQYF. The DNA of the CDR3 is TGTGCCAGCAGTTACGCCAGTTTACAGGGCGAGCAGTACTTC.